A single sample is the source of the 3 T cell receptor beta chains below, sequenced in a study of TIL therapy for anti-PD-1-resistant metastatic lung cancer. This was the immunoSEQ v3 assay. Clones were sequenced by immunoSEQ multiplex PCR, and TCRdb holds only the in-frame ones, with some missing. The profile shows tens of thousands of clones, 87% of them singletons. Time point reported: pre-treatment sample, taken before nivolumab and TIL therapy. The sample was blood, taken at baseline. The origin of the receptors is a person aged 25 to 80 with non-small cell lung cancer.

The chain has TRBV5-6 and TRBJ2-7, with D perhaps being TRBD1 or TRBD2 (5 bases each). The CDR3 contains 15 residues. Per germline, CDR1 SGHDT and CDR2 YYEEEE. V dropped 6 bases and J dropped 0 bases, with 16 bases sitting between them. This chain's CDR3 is CASTRMGPSSYEQYF. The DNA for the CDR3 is TGTGCCAGCACCCGGATGGGACCCAGCTCCTACGAGCAGTACTTC.

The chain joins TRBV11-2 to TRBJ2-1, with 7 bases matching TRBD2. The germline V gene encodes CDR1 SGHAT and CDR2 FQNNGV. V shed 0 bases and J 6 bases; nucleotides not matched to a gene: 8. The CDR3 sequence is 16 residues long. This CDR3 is CASSLDWAGVRNEQFF. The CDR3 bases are TGTGCCAGCAGCTTAGATTGGGCGGGAGTCCGCAATGAGCAGTTCTTC.

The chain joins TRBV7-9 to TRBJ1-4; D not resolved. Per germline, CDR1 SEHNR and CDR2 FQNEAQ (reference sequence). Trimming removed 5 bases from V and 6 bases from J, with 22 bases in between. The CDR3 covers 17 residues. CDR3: CASSPSVLQKYDEKLFF. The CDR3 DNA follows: TGTGCCAGCAGCCCTTCGGTCTTGCAAAAATACGATGAAAAACTGTTTTTT.